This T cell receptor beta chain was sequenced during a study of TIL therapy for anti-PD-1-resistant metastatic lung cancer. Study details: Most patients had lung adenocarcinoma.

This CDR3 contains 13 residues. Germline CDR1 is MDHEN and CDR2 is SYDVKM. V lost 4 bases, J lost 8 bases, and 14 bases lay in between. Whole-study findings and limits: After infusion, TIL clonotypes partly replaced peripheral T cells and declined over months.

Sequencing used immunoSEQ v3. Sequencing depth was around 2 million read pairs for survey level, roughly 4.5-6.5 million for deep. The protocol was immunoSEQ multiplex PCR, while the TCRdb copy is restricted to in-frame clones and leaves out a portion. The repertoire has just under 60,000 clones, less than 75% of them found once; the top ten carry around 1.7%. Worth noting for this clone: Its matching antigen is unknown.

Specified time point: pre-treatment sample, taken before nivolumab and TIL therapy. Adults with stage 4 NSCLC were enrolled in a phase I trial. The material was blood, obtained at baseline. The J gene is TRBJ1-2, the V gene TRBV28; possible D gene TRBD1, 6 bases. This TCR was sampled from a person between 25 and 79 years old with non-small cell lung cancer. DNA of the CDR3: TGTGCCAGCAGTTCTCCCGGGACAAGGGGCTACACCTTC. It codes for CASSSPGTRGYTF.